What follows is one T cell receptor beta chain and its context. Assay: immunoSEQ multiplex PCR; the TCRdb copy retains only in-frame clones and omits some. The data contain under 300,000 clones, 88% of them singletons. The source of the sample is a study of blood T cell repertoires in COVID-19. Across the study: Material from acute and convalescent COVID-19 was sourced from the United States, Italy and Spain.

The CDR3 has 15 residues. Trimming took 0 bases from V and 7 from J, leaving 13 bases between them. Germline CDR1 and CDR2: SGHRS and YFSETQ. All enrollees were roughly 18 to 90 years old and from fewer than 30 US areas. The chain recombines TRBV5-1 with TRBJ1-4; weak D call: TRBD1 (6 bases). The sequenced material came from PBMCs or T cells enriched from blood (not recorded which). The TCR comes from a woman between 45 and 60 years old who had recovered from COVID-19. The CDR3 spells CASSLGGGGGEKLFF. CDR3 nucleotide sequence: TGCGCCAGCAGCTTGGGTGGGGGCGGAGGTGAAAAACTGTTTTTT.